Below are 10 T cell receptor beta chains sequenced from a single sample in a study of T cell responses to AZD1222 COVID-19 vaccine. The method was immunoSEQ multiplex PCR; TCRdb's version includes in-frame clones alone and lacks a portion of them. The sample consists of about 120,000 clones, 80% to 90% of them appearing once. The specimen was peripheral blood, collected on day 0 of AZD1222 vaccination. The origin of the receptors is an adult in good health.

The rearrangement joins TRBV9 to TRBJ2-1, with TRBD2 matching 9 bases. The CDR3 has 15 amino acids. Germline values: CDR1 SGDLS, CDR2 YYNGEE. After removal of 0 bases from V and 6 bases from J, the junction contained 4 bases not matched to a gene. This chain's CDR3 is CASSVGPSGANEQFF. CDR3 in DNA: TGTGCCAGCAGCGTAGGTCCTAGCGGGGCCAATGAGCAGTTCTTC.

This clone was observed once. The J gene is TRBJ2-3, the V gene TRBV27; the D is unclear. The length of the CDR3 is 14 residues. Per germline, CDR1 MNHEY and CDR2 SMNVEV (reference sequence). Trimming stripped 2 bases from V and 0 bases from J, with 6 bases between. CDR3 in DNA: TGTGCCAGCAGTTTAGGGCGGAGCACAGATACGCAGTATTTT. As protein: CASSLGRSTDTQYF.

In DNA, the CDR3 is TGTGCCAGCAGCCCCGGACAGGGTCTAGAAGCTTTCTTT. Protein product: CASSPGQGLEAFF. The chain has TRBV11-3 and TRBJ1-1; 8 positions agree with TRBD1. Trimming at V came to 5 bases and at J to 8 bases, leaving 7 bases not matched to a gene. The germline gives CDR1 SGHNT, CDR2 YENEEA. The CDR3 length is 13 residues.

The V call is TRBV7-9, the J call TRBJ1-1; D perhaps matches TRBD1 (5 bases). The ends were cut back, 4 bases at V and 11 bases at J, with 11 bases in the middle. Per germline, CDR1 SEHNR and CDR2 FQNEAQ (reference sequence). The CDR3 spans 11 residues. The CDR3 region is CASSYAGSAFF. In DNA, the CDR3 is TGTGCCAGCAGCTACGCAGGGTCTGCTTTCTTT.

CDR3 in amino acids: CASRNSLLQETQYF. In nucleotides, the CDR3 is TGTGCCAGCAGGAACTCTCTTCTCCAGGAGACCCAGTACTTC. This sequence joins TRBV6-5 and TRBJ2-5; D is undetermined. V was pared by 6 bases and J by 5 bases, with 16 bases between. CDR3 length: 14 amino acids. The germline V gene has CDR1 MNHEY and CDR2 SVGAGI.

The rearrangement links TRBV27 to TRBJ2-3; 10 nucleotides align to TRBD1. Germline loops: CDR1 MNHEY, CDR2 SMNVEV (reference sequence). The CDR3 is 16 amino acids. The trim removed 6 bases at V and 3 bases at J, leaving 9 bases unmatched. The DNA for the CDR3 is TGTGCCAGCAGCGGGGACAGGGGTGCCCGGACAGATACGCAGTATTTT. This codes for CASSGDRGARTDTQYF.

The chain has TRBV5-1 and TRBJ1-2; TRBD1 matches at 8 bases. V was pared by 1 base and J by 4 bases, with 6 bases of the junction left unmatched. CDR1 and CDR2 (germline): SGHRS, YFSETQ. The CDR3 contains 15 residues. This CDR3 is CASSLTGTGVYGYTF. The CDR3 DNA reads TGCGCCAGCAGCTTGACCGGGACAGGAGTCTATGGCTACACCTTC.

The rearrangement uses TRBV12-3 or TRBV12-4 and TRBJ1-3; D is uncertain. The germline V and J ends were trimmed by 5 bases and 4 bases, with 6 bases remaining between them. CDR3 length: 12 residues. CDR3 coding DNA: TGTGCCAGCAGTCCTGGAGGAAACACCATATATTTT. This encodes CASSPGGNTIYF.

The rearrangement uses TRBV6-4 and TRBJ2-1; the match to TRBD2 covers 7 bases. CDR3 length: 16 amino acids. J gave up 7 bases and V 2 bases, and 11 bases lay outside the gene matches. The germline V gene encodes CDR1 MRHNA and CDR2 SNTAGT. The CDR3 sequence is CASSDEYRGVENEQFF. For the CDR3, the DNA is TGTGCCAGCAGTGACGAATATCGGGGGGTTGAAAATGAGCAGTTCTTC.

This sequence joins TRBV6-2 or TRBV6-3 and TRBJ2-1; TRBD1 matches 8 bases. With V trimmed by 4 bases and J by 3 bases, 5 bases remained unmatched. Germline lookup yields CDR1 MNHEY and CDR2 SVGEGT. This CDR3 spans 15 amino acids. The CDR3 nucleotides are TGTGCCAGCAGTTCGGGACAGGCGAACTACAATGAGCAGTTCTTC. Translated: CASSSGQANYNEQFF.